The rows below give T cell receptor beta chains drawn from one sample of a study of cytomegalovirus exposure and HLA in healthy donors. TCRdb keeps only in-frame clones here, not all; method: immunoSEQ multiplex PCR. Listed are roughly 50,000 clones; approximately 7% falls within the top ten. The specimen sequenced was PBMCs. The receptors derive from a woman in her thirties or forties in good health and CMV-seronegative. Both conserved end residues are part of each CDR3. D genes are given only for firm matches.

v_call	d_call	j_call	cdr3_aa	cdr3_nt
TRBV9	TRBD2	TRBJ2-3	CASSPRLATDTQYF	TGTGCCAGCAGCCCCAGACTAGCCACGGATACGCAGTATTTT
TRBV5-1	NA	TRBJ2-5	CASSSQETQYF	TGCGCCAGCAGCTCGCAAGAGACCCAGTACTTC
TRBV9	NA	TRBJ2-3	CASSPGTDTQYF	TGTGCCAGCAGCCCAGGCACAGATACGCAGTATTTT
TRBV9	TRBD2	TRBJ2-3	CASSVDIAGGDTQYF	TGTGCCAGCAGCGTAGATATAGCGGGCGGCGATACGCAGTATTTT
TRBV28	TRBD2	TRBJ2-7	CASSSGGGSYEQYF	TGTGCCAGCAGTTCGGGAGGCGGGAGTTACGAGCAGTACTTC
TRBV27	TRBD1	TRBJ2-7	CASSLRGQGDEQYF	TGTGCCAGCAGTTTACGAGGACAGGGTGACGAGCAGTACTTC
TRBV15	TRBD1	TRBJ2-6	CATSRGTASGANVLTF	TGTGCCACCAGCAGGGGGACAGCGTCTGGGGCCAACGTCCTGACTTTC
TRBV5-5	NA	TRBJ1-1	CASSVQNTEAFF	TGTGCCAGCAGCGTCCAGAACACTGAAGCTTTCTTT
TRBV19	TRBD1	TRBJ2-5	CATKGQAAQETQYF	TGTGCCACGAAAGGACAGGCCGCTCAAGAGACCCAGTACTTC
TRBV5-3	NA	TRBJ1-3	CAGKDFSGNTIYF	TGTGCCGGCAAGGACTTCTCTGGAAACACCATATATTTT
TRBV7-9	NA	TRBJ1-4	CASSSPGLGEKLFF	TGTGCCAGCAGCTCCCCAGGGTTAGGGGAAAAACTGTTTTTT
TRBV4-2	NA	TRBJ2-2	CASSQTGRLNTGELFF	TGTGCCAGCAGCCAAACAGGGAGATTGAACACCGGGGAGCTGTTTTTT
TRBV27	TRBD1	TRBJ1-3	CASSPRQGSGNTIYF	TGTGCCAGCAGTCCCAGACAGGGGTCTGGAAACACCATATATTTT
TRBV19	NA	TRBJ2-3	CASRKQGTDTQYF	TGTGCCAGTAGGAAACAGGGCACAGATACGCAGTATTTT
TRBV18	NA	TRBJ2-3	CASSPPHGSTDTQYF	TGTGCCAGCTCACCACCCCACGGGAGCACAGATACGCAGTATTTT
TRBV6-6	TRBD2	TRBJ2-5	CASRGLAGWSQETQYF	TGTGCCAGCAGGGGACTAGCGGGGTGGAGCCAAGAGACCCAGTACTTC
TRBV28	NA	TRBJ1-1	CASVGEEGSGTEAFF	TGTGCCAGCGTTGGGGAGGAAGGGTCAGGCACTGAAGCTTTCTTT
TRBV5-4	TRBD1	TRBJ2-7	CASSSRTGGLEQYF	TGTGCCAGCAGCTCCAGGACAGGGGGTCTCGAGCAGTACTTC
TRBV19	TRBD1	TRBJ1-5	CASSKTGVGQPQHF	TGTGCCAGTAGTAAGACAGGGGTGGGACAGCCCCAGCATTTT
TRBV6-5	NA	TRBJ2-7	CASTLVRAHSYEQYF	TGTGCCAGCACCCTTGTGCGGGCCCACTCCTACGAGCAGTACTTC
TRBV5-1	NA	TRBJ2-6	CASSFEGSGANVLTF	TGCGCCAGCAGCTTTGAGGGATCTGGGGCCAACGTCCTGACTTTC
TRBV6-5	TRBD1	TRBJ1-6	CASSYDRGGTLHF	TGTGCCAGCAGTTACGACAGGGGAGGAACCCTCCACTTT
TRBV19	NA	TRBJ1-1	CASTDQGTVQTEAFF	TGTGCCAGTACCGATCAGGGAACGGTTCAAACTGAAGCTTTCTTT
TRBV7-6	NA	TRBJ1-1	CASSRGPEAFF	TGTGCCAGCAGCAGAGGGCCTGAAGCTTTCTTT
TRBV7-2	NA	TRBJ1-5	CASSLEAGLDQPQHF	TGTGCCAGCAGCTTAGAGGCAGGGTTGGATCAGCCCCAGCATTTT
TRBV4-3	TRBD2	TRBJ2-5	CASSPTSGQETQYF	TGCGCCAGCAGCCCGACTAGCGGCCAAGAGACCCAGTACTTC
TRBV14	NA	TRBJ2-1	CASSQAYSYNEQFF	TGTGCCAGCAGCCAGGCATACTCCTACAATGAGCAGTTCTTC
TRBV18	NA	TRBJ1-1	CASSPPMATRNTEAFF	TGTGCCAGCTCACCACCTATGGCCACCCGGAACACTGAAGCTTTCTTT
TRBV2	TRBD2	TRBJ2-7	CASRKGTGLAHHSYEQYF	TGTGCCAGCAGGAAGGGGACGGGACTAGCGCATCATTCCTACGAGCAGTACTTC